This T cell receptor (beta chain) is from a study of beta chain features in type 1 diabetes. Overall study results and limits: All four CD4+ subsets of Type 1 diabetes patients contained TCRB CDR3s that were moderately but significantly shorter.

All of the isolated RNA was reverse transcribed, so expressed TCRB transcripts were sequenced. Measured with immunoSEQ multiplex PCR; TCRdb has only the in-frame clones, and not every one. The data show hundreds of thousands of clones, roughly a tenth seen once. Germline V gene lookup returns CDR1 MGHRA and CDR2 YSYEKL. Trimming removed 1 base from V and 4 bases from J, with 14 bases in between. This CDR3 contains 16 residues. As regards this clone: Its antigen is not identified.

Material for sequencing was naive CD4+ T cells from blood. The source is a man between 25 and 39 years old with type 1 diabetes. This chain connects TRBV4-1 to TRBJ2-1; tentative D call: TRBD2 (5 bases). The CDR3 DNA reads TGCGCCAGCAGCCAAGGAGGATTTGGAGGATACAATGAGCAGTTCTTC. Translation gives CASSQGGFGGYNEQFF.